This T cell receptor (beta chain) was identified during a study of cytomegalovirus exposure and HLA in healthy donors. The wider study: The early release's HLA-typed donors yielded 65 million to 85 million unique TCRs.

Primers for the PCR totalled 60 Vbeta and 13 Jbeta. The data were produced by immunoSEQ multiplex PCR, yet TCRdb's version contains in-frame clones alone and is incomplete. The sample contains 110,000 to 150,000 clones, 75% to 80% of which appear only once. Per germline, CDR1 LNHDA and CDR2 SQIVND (reference sequence). This CDR3 comprises 14 residues. Unmatched junction bases numbered 5, after V lost 6 bases and J lost 3 bases. The sample was PBMCs. The chain combines TRBV19 with TRBJ2-1; 7 nucleotides match TRBD2. This TCR derives from a male donor in good health and CMV-seronegative. The CDR3 bases are TGTGCCAGTAGGTCGCTAGCGGACTACAATGAGCAGTTCTTC. Protein sequence: CASRSLADYNEQFF.